These T cell receptor beta chains were read from a single sample in a study of radiation and T cells in renal cell carcinoma. TCRdb's table, derived via immunoSEQ multiplex PCR, lists solely in-frame clones and lacks some. In the table there are tens of thousands of clones, about 82% of which are singletons. The source material was blood, sampled from a patient whose treatment included radiotherapy and nephrectomy. All receptors come from a woman aged 70-85 years with renal cell carcinoma. The CDR3 runs from the conserved cysteine through the conserved F or W. The D gene is left open where the match is weak. Some rows have no size entry. The others give once, few or many, or a class for an expanded clone.

D gene	clone size	V gene	J gene	CDR3 protein	CDR3 DNA
.	.	TRBV10-1	TRBJ2-2	CASSRDSSSTGELFF	TGCGCCAGCAGTCGGGACTCCAGTTCCACCGGGGAGCTGTTTTTT
.	.	TRBV15	TRBJ1-2	CATSRDVSFNYGYTF	TGTGCCACCAGCAGAGATGTTTCCTTCAACTATGGCTACACCTTC
.	.	TRBV11-2	TRBJ2-3	CASSQAGPTRDTQYF	TGTGCCAGCAGCCAGGCAGGGCCTACAAGGGATACGCAGTATTTT
.	.	TRBV5-6	TRBJ2-2	CASSLGPSPNTGELFF	TGTGCCAGCAGCCTCGGCCCTAGCCCGAACACCGGGGAGCTGTTTTTT
TRBD2	.	TRBV5-1	TRBJ2-2	CASGAGSGDGELFF	TGCGCCAGCGGCGCGGGTAGCGGGGACGGGGAGCTGTTTTTT
.	.	TRBV5-6	TRBJ2-2	CASWVRQTNTGELFF	TGTGCCAGCTGGGTACGGCAGACGAACACCGGGGAGCTGTTTTTT
.	.	TRBV2	TRBJ1-6	CASRRDPYSPLHF	TGTGCCAGCAGGCGGGACCCTTATTCACCCCTCCACTTT
.	.	TRBV4-3	TRBJ1-2	CASRGGPGANYGYTF	TGCGCCAGCAGGGGGGGACCGGGGGCCAACTATGGCTACACCTTC
.	.	TRBV25-1	TRBJ2-3	CASSEAGVNTQYF	TGTGCCAGCAGTGAGGCAGGGGTGAATACGCAGTATTTT
TRBD1	.	TRBV19	TRBJ1-5	CASSMAGGINQPQHF	TGTGCCAGTAGTATGGCAGGGGGGATTAATCAGCCCCAGCATTTT
.	.	TRBV7-6	TRBJ2-3	CASSLADSRDTQYF	TGTGCCAGCAGCTTAGCTGATAGTAGAGATACGCAGTATTTT
.	few	TRBV7-9	TRBJ1-4	CASSRLNEKLFF	TGTGCCAGCAGCCGCCTAAATGAAAAACTGTTTTTT
.	few	TRBV4-2	TRBJ2-2	CASSQDSDILELFF	TGTGCCAGCAGCCAAGATTCAGACATACTGGAGCTGTTTTTT
.	.	TRBV4-1	TRBJ2-7	CASSQGGQSYEQYF	TGCGCCAGCAGCCAGGGGGGACAGTCCTACGAGCAGTACTTC
TRBD2	.	TRBV28	TRBJ2-1	CASSLPLAGNNEQFF	TGTGCCAGCAGTTTACCACTAGCGGGAAACAATGAGCAGTTCTTC
.	.	TRBV19	TRBJ1-2	CASKETGNYGYTF	TGTGCCAGTAAGGAAACAGGGAACTATGGCTACACCTTC